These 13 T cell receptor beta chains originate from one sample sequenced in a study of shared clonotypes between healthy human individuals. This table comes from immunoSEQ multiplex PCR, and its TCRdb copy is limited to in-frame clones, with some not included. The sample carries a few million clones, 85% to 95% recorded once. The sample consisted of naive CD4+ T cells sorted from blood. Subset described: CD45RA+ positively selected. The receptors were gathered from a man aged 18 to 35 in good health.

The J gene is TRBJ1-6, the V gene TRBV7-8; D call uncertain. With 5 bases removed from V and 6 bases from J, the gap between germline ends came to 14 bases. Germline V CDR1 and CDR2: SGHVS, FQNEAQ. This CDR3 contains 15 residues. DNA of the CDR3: TGTGCCAGCAGCCGGGTCCCCCAAATTAATTCACCCCTCCACTTT. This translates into CASSRVPQINSPLHF.

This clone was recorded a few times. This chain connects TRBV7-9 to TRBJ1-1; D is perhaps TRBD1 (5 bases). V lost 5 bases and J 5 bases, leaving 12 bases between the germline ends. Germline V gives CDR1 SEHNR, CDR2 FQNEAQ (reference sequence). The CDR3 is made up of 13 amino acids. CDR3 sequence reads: CASSPGLETEAFF. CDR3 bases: TGTGCCAGCAGCCCAGGGCTGGAGACTGAAGCTTTCTTT.

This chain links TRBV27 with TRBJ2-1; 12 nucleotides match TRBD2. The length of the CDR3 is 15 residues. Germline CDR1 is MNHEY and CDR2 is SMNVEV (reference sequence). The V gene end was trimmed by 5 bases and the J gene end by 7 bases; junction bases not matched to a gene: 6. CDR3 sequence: CASSNTGLAGNEQFF. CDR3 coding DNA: TGTGCCAGCAGTAACACAGGACTAGCGGGAAATGAGCAGTTCTTC.

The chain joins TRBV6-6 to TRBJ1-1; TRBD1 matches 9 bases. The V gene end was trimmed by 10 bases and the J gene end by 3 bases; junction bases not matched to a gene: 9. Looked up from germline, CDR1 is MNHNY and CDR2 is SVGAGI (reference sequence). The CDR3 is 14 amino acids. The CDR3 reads CATQSGTGYTEAFF. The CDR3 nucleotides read TGTGCCACCCAGTCCGGGACAGGGTACACTGAAGCTTTCTTT.

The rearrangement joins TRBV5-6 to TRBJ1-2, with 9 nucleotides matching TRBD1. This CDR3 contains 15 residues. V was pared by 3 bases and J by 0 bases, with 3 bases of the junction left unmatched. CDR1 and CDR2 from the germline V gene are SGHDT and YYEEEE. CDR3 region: CASSWTGDSNYGYTF. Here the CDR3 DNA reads TGTGCCAGCAGCTGGACAGGGGACTCTAACTATGGCTACACCTTC.

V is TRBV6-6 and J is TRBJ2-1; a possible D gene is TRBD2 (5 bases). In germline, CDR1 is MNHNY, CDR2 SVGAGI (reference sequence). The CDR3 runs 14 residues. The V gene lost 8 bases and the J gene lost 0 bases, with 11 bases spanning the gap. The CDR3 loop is CASLTGISYNEQFF. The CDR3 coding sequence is TGTGCCAGCCTCACGGGAATCTCCTACAATGAGCAGTTCTTC.

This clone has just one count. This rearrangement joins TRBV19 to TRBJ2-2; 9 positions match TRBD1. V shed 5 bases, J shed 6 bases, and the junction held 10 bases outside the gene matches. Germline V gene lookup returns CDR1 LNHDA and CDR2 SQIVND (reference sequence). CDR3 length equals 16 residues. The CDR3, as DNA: TGTGCCAGTAGTCTCAGACAGGGGGGGCAGGCCGGGGAGCTGTTTTTT. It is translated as CASSLRQGGQAGELFF.

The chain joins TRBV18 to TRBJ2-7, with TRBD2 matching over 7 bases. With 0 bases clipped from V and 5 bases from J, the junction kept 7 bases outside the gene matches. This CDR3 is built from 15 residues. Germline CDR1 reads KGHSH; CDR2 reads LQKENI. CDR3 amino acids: CASSPPRREFNEQYF. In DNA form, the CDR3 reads TGTGCCAGCTCACCACCGAGGCGGGAGTTTAACGAGCAGTACTTC.

CDR3 sequence reads: CAWTLGQGVSYEQYF. Here the CDR3 DNA reads TGTGCCTGGACCCTGGGACAGGGGGTCTCCTACGAGCAGTACTTC. The chain has TRBV30 and TRBJ2-7, with 11 bases lining up with TRBD1. This CDR3 spans 15 amino acids. Germline V gene lookup returns CDR1 GTSNPN and CDR2 SVGIG (reference sequence). After removal of 4 bases from V and 0 bases from J, the junction contained 5 bases not matched to a gene. Full variable domain (remainder filled in from reference TRBV30 and TRBJ2-7): SQTIHQWPATLVQPVGSPLSLECTVEGTSNPNLYWYRQAAGRGLQLLFYSVGIGQISSEVPQNLSASRPQDRQFILSSKKLLLSDSGFYLCAWTLGQGVSYEQYFGPGTRLTVT.

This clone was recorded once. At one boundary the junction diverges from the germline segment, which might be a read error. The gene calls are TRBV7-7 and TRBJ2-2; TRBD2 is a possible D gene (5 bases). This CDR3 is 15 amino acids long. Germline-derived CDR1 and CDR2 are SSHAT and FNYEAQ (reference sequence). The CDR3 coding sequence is TGTGCTAGCAGCTTAGGAGGCGGAGTGCCCGGGGAGCTGTTTTTT. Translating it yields CASSLGGGVPGELFF.

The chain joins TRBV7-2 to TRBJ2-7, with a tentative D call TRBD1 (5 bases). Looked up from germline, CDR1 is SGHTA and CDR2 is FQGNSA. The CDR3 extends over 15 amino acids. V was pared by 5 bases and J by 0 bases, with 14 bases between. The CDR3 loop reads CASSPDRYISYEQYF. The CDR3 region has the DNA TGTGCCAGCAGCCCAGACAGATATATCTCCTACGAGCAGTACTTC.

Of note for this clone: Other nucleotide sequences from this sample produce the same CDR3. The CDR3 sequence is CASSLSGGSTEAFF. The CDR3 DNA reads TGCGCCAGCAGCTTGTCAGGGGGATCCACTGAAGCTTTCTTT. The genes are TRBV5-1 and TRBJ1-1; 7 nucleotides line up with TRBD1. The germline gives CDR1 SGHRS, CDR2 YFSETQ. V trimming: 1 base; J trimming: 4 bases; junction bases outside the gene matches: 4. The CDR3 spans 14 residues.

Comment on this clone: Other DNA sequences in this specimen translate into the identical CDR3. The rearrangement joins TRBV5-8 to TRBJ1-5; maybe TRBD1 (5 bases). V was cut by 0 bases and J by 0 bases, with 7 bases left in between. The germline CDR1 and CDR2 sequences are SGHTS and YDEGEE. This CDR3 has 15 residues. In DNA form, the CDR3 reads TGTGCCAGCAGCTTGGGGGGGTATAGCAATCAGCCCCAGCATTTT. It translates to CASSLGGYSNQPQHF.